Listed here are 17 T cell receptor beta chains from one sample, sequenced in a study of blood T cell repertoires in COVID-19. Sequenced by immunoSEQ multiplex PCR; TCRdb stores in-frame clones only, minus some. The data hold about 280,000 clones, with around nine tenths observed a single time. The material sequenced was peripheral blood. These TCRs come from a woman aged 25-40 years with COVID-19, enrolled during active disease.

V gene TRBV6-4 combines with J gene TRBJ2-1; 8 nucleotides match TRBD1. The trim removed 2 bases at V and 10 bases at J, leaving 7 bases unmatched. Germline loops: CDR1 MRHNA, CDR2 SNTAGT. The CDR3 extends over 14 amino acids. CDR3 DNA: TGTGCCAGCAGTGACAGGCCAGGGGGCGGGGAGCAGTTCTTC. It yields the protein CASSDRPGGGEQFF.

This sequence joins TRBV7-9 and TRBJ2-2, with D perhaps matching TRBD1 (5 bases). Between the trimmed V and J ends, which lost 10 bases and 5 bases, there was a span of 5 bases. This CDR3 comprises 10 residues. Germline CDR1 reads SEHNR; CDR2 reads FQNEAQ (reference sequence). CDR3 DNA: TGTGCCACAGGGACCGGGGAGCTGTTTTTT. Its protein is CATGTGELFF.

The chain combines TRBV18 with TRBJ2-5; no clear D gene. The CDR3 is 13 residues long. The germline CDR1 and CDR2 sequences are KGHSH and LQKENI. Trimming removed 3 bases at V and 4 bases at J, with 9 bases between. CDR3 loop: CASSPPPGETQYF. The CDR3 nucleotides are TGTGCCAGCTCACCCCCCCCGGGAGAGACCCAGTACTTC.

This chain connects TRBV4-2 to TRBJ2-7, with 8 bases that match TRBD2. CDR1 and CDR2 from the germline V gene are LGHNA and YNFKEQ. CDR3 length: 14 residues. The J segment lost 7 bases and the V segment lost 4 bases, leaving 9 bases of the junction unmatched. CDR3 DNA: TGTGCCAGCAGCCGGACCCGGGGGGGAAGTGAGCAGTACTTC. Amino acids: CASSRTRGGSEQYF.

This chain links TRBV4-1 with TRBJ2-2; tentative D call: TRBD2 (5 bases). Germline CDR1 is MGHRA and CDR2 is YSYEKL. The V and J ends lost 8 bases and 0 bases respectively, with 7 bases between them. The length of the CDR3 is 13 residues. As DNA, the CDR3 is TGCGCCAGCGAGGGAGCGAACACCGGGGAGCTGTTTTTT. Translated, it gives CASEGANTGELFF.

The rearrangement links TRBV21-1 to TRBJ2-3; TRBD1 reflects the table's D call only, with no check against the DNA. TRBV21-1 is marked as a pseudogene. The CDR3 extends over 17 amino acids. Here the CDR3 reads CASSAGDRERGTDTQYF. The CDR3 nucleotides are TGTGCCAGCAGCGCGGGGGACAGGGAGAGGGGAACAGATACGCAGTATTTT.

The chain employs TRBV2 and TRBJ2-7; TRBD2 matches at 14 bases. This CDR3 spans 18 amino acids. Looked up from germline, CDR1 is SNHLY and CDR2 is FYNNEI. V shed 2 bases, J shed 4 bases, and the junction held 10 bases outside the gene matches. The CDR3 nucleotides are TGTGCCAGCAGTGAAAGAACTTACGGGACTAGCGGGAGTTACGAGCAGTACTTC. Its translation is CASSERTYGTSGSYEQYF.

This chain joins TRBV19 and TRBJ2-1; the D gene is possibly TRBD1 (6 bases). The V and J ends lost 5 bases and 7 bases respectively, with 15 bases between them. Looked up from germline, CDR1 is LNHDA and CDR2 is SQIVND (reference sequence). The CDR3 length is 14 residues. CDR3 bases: TGTGCCAGTAGTCCCAGGGGTCGGTCAAATGAGCAGTTCTTC. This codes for CASSPRGRSNEQFF.

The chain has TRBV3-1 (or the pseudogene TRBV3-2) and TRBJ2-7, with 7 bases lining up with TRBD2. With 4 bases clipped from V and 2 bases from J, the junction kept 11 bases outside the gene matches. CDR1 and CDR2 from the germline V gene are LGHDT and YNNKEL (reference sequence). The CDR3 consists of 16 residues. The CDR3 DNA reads TGTGCCAGCAGCCGGGGAGGGATGTGGGGCACCTACGAGCAGTACTTC. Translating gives CASSRGGMWGTYEQYF.

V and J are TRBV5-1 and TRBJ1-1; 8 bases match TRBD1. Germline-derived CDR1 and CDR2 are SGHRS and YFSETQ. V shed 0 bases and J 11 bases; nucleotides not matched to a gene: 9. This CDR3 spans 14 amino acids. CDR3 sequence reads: CASSLGTGSLVAFF. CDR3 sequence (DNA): TGCGCCAGCAGCTTGGGGACAGGGAGTTTAGTGGCTTTCTTT.

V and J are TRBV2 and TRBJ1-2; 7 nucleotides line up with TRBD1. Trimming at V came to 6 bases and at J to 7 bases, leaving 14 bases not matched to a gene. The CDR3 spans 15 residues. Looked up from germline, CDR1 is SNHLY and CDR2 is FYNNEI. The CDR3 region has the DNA TGTGCCAGCAGGACTACCGGGACAGTGAGGAGTGGCTACACCTTC. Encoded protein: CASRTTGTVRSGYTF.

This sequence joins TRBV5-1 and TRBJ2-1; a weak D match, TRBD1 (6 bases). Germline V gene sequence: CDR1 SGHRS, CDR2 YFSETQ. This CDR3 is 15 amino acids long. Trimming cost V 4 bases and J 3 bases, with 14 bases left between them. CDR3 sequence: CASSITWDIYNEQFF. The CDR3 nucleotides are TGCGCCAGCAGCATTACGTGGGACATCTACAATGAGCAGTTCTTC.

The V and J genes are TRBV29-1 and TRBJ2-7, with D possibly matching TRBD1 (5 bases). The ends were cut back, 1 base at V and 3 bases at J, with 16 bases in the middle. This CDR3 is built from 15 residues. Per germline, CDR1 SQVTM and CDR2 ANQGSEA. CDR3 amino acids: CSVEVLGPGHYEQYF. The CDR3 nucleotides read TGCAGCGTTGAAGTTCTTGGTCCAGGGCACTACGAGCAGTACTTC.

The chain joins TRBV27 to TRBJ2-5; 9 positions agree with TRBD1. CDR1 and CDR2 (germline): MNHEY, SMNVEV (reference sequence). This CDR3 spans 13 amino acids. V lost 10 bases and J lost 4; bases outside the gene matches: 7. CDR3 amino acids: CATGSGQGETQYF. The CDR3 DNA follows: TGTGCCACTGGGTCGGGACAGGGAGAGACCCAGTACTTC.

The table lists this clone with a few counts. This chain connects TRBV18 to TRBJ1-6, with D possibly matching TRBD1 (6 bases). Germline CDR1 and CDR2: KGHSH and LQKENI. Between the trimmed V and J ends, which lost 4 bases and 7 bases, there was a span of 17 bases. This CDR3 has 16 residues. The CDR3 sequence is CASSLRASGDNSPLHF. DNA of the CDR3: TGTGCCAGCTCACTCCGGGCCTCAGGGGACAATTCACCCCTCCACTTT.

The CDR3 nucleotides are TGTGCCAGTAGTCTCCAGGGGCGATACGAGCAGTACTTC. Protein: CASSLQGRYEQYF. The V gene is TRBV19, the J gene TRBJ2-7; TRBD1 might be the D (6 bases). Germline V CDR1 and CDR2: LNHDA, SQIVND (reference sequence). The CDR3 runs 13 residues. The ends were cut back, 5 bases at V and 4 bases at J, with 12 bases in the middle.

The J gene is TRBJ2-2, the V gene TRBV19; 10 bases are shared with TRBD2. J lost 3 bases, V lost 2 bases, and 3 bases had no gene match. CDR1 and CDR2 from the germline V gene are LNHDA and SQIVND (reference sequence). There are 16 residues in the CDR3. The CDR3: CASSILGTSDTGELFF. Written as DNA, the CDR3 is TGTGCCAGTAGTATACTCGGGACTAGCGACACCGGGGAGCTGTTTTTT.